The source of this T cell receptor beta chain is a study of vaccination effects on CD4 cells after COVID-19. On the study more broadly: Vaccine administered to participants consisted of two doses of either BNT162b2 or mRNA-1273. Findings of the study overall: Healthy vaccinees had only 1 of 255 vaccine-induced clones cross-react with common cold coronaviruses.

The CDR3 has 13 amino acids. Trimming took 4 bases from V and 7 from J, leaving 11 bases between them. Germline CDR1 SGHDT, CDR2 YYEEEE. Assay: immunoSEQ multiplex PCR; the TCRdb copy retains only in-frame clones and omits some. The sample contains over 55,000 clones, about four fifths of which appear only once. For this clone: Its matching antigen is unknown.

Expansion with viral peptide pools was applied to antigen-specific CD4+ T cells by the ViraFEST assay prior to sequencing. Cells that had been cultured for ten to eleven days were the source of isolated CD4+ T cells. Wells of a few million PBMC each were grown with about 9.3 IU/ml IL-2 and roughly 10 ug/ml peptides. On days 3 and 7, fresh IL-2 medium replaced half the medium. The specimen was CD4+ T cells from PBMCs cultured with HCoV-229E spike peptides, collected before COVID-19 vaccination. The chain carries TRBV5-6 and TRBJ2-2; TRBD2 might be the D (5 bases). The source is a human donor who received a COVID-19 vaccine. The CDR3 DNA is TGTGCCAGCAGCGCCACTAGGGTCGGGGAGCTGTTTTTT. This gives the protein CASSATRVGELFF.